The entry below gives a single T cell receptor (beta chain) sequence along with its context. V lost 4 bases to trimming and J lost 4 bases, with 13 bases between them. Germline lookup yields CDR1 SGHRS and CDR2 YFSETQ. This CDR3 is built from 14 residues. Preparing the TCRbeta library involved the use of unique molecular identifiers. TCRdb reprocessed the PCR reads with MiXCR, giving one entry per CDR3 protein. The top ten hold approximately 2.3% of the sample, which has approximately 520,000 distinct CDR3 sequences, about 31% seen once. The data are from a study of T-cell reconstitution after alpha-beta-depleted transplantation in children.

The chain links TRBV5-1 to TRBJ2-3; D not certain. Sequenced here: PBMCs from the stem cell graft donor, sampled from the stem cell graft. This receptor was identified in a human donor who donated a stem cell graft to a child with aplastic anemia. CDR3 sequence (DNA): TGCGCCAGCAGCCCCTCCGGGTTCGCAGATACGCAGTATTTT. Protein sequence: CASSPSGFADTQYF.